This T cell receptor beta chain was recovered during a study of shared clonotypes between healthy human individuals. This table comes from immunoSEQ multiplex PCR, and its TCRdb copy is limited to in-frame clones, with some not included. The repertoire holds around 2,000,000 clones, with 85% to 95% as singletons. The CDR3 covers 14 residues. CDR1 and CDR2 (germline): SGHAT, FQNNGV. V lost 2 bases and J 2 bases, leaving 10 bases between the germline ends. Naive CD8 cells comprised CD45RO-negative, CCR7-positively selected cells, excluding terminally differentiated effector memory CD45RA+ cells. The sequenced sample consisted of naive CD8+ T cells sorted from blood. This clonotype was sampled from a man in his late teens or twenties in good health. The chain employs TRBV11-2 and TRBJ2-7; no clear D. The CDR3 is CASSLWAGAYEQYF. Here the CDR3 DNA reads TGTGCCAGCAGCTTATGGGCAGGAGCCTACGAGCAGTACTTC.